A single sample is the source of the 15 T cell receptor beta chains below, sequenced in a study of T cell changes during pregnancy in multiple sclerosis. Some clones are missing from TCRdb's copy, which holds only in-frame ones; the method was immunoSEQ multiplex PCR. The sample lists fewer than 80,000 clones; roughly nine tenths were seen once. The sample was CD4+ T cells from peripheral blood mononuclear cells, taken in the third trimester of pregnancy. These receptors all come from a female donor in good health, enrolled as a control in a pregnancy study.

This chain joins TRBV9 and TRBJ2-3; 9 bases fit TRBD2. V dropped 0 bases and J dropped 6; count of bases not matched to a gene: 11. From germline, CDR1 is SGDLS and CDR2 YYNGEE. CDR3 length: 17 amino acids. CDR3 amino acids: CASSVVSSSGAGDTQYF. The CDR3 DNA is TGTGCCAGCAGCGTAGTAAGTTCTAGCGGGGCAGGGGATACGCAGTATTTT.

The chain is built from TRBV30 and TRBJ2-2; tentative D call: TRBD1 (7 bases). The CDR3 covers 13 residues. Trimming removed 8 bases from V and 0 bases from J, with 10 bases in between. Germline V gene lookup returns CDR1 GTSNPN and CDR2 SVGIG (reference sequence). The CDR3 DNA reads TGTGCCGGGGGGACAGCGAACACCGGGGAGCTGTTTTTT. This gives the protein CAGGTANTGELFF.

The chain has TRBV19 and TRBJ1-6, with 9 bases identical to TRBD1. CDR3 length: 15 amino acids. The V and J ends lost 3 bases and 8 bases, in that order; junction bases with no gene match: 5. CDR1 and CDR2 from the germline V gene are LNHDA and SQIVND (reference sequence). The CDR3 sequence is CASSMGDRDDSPLHF. The CDR3 DNA follows: TGTGCCAGTAGTATGGGGGACAGGGACGATTCACCCCTCCACTTT.

This clone was counted ten times or more. The rearrangement links TRBV2 to TRBJ2-3; possible D gene TRBD2, 6 bases. Trimming removed 5 bases at V and 1 base at J, with 7 bases between. CDR1 SNHLY and CDR2 FYNNEI come from the germline V gene. The CDR3 covers 13 residues. This chain's CDR3 is CASSPSGTDTQYF. CDR3 sequence (DNA): TGTGCCAGCAGTCCTAGCGGCACAGATACGCAGTATTTT. Complete variable domain (other parts from reference TRBV2 and TRBJ2-3): EPEVTQTPSHQVTQMGQEVILRCVPISNHLYFYWYRQILGQKVEFLVSFYNNEISEKSEIFDDQFSVERPDGSNFTLKIRSTKLEDSAMYFCASSPSGTDTQYFGPGTRLTVL.

This clone was counted a single time. The chain is built from TRBV5-1 and TRBJ2-1; 10 nucleotides line up with TRBD1. Trimming at V came to 5 bases and at J to 2 bases, leaving 4 bases not matched to a gene. This CDR3 is built from 15 residues. Germline assignment: CDR1 SGHRS and CDR2 YFSETQ. As DNA, the CDR3 is TGCGCCAGCAGTTCGGGACAGGGGACCTACAATGAGCAGTTCTTC. This encodes CASSSGQGTYNEQFF.

CDR3 nucleotides: TGTGCCAGCAAAAAGGACAGGTTTAACAATGAGCAGTTCTTC. This gives the protein CASKKDRFNNEQFF. The V gene is TRBV6-4, the J gene TRBJ2-1; 7 nucleotides match TRBD1. The V and J ends lost 7 bases and 5 bases, in that order; junction bases with no gene match: 8. Germline V gene sequence: CDR1 MRHNA, CDR2 SNTAGT. The CDR3 has 14 residues.

This clone was picked up one time. The V and J genes are TRBV18 and TRBJ2-7; 9 bases map to TRBD1. With V trimmed by 6 bases and J by 3 bases, 18 bases remained unmatched. CDR3 length equals 18 residues. CDR1 and CDR2 (germline): KGHSH, LQKENI. The CDR3 sequence: CASSLYQLGTGGNYEQYF. The CDR3 DNA sequence: TGTGCCAGCTCTCTGTACCAATTGGGTACAGGGGGCAACTACGAGCAGTACTTC. The full variable domain, with the rest looked up from reference TRBV18 and TRBJ2-7, is NAGVMQNPRHLVRRRGQEARLRCSPMKGHSHVYWYRQLPEEGLKFMVYLQKENIIDESGMPKERFSAEFPKEGPSILRIQQVVRGDSAAYFCASSLYQLGTGGNYEQYFGPGTRLTVT.

This chain links TRBV7-2 with TRBJ2-3, with 8 bases fitting TRBD1. Germline V gene data show CDR1 as SGHTA and CDR2 as FQGNSA. This CDR3 spans 15 amino acids. Trimming at V came to 5 bases and at J to 10 bases, leaving 14 bases not matched to a gene. The CDR3 nucleotides are TGTGCCAGCAGCCCGGGGCGCACAGGGGGGCTAGCGCAGTATTTT. Translation: CASSPGRTGGLAQYF.

The V and J genes are TRBV6-1 and TRBJ1-2; a possible D gene is TRBD1 (5 bases). The CDR3 runs to 14 residues. Germline assignment: CDR1 MNHNS and CDR2 SASEGT. Deletions cut 2 bases from V and 2 bases from J, with 9 bases between. The DNA for the CDR3 is TGTGCCAGCAGTGAATTGGGACTGAACTATGGCTACACCTTC. Translation gives CASSELGLNYGYTF.

The chain recombines TRBV19 with TRBJ2-5; 10 bases agree with TRBD2. This CDR3 spans 16 amino acids. Losses at the gene ends were 1 base for V and 4 bases for J; bases not matched to a gene: 6. Germline lookup yields CDR1 LNHDA and CDR2 SQIVND (reference sequence). The CDR3 DNA reads as TGTGCCAGTAGTATAGGTCAACTAGCGGGGCTAGAGACCCAGTACTTC. Amino acid sequence: CASSIGQLAGLETQYF.

The J gene is TRBJ2-7, the V gene TRBV5-4, with 9 positions matching TRBD1. Germline CDR1 reads SGHNT; CDR2 reads YYREEE (reference sequence). V trimming: 0 bases; J trimming: 5 bases; junction bases outside the gene matches: 9. This CDR3 is 16 amino acids long. The CDR3 protein is CASSLGLGQGYDEQYF. CDR3 sequence (DNA): TGTGCCAGCAGCTTGGGACTGGGACAGGGTTATGACGAGCAGTACTTC.

This chain uses TRBV9 with TRBJ2-2; 10 bases are shared with TRBD2. The CDR3 is 18 residues long. Germline CDR1 reads SGDLS; CDR2 reads YYNGEE. The V gene end was trimmed by 0 bases and the J gene end by 6 bases; junction bases not matched to a gene: 11. CDR3 protein: CASSVDLAGETVAGELFF. As DNA, the CDR3 is TGTGCCAGCAGCGTAGACCTAGCGGGGGAGACGGTGGCCGGGGAGCTGTTTTTT.

The rearrangement joins TRBV7-8 to TRBJ1-1, with D hard to call. The CDR3 extends over 16 amino acids. Germline V CDR1 and CDR2: SGHVS, FQNEAQ. V shed 1 base and J shed 0 bases, with 12 bases lying between them. CDR3 loop: CASSLGGLSMNTEAFF. CDR3 in DNA: TGTGCCAGCAGCTTAGGAGGGCTAAGCATGAACACTGAAGCTTTCTTT.

The chain carries TRBV11-2 and TRBJ2-3, with a tentative D call TRBD1 (5 bases). Germline-derived CDR1 and CDR2 are SGHAT and FQNNGV. The CDR3 contains 16 residues. V was pared by 0 bases and J by 2 bases, with 12 bases between. The CDR3 loop reads CASSLDLGADTDTQYF. Here the CDR3 DNA reads TGTGCCAGCAGCTTAGATCTAGGGGCGGACACAGATACGCAGTATTTT.

The rearrangement uses TRBV9 and TRBJ1-6; 7 nucleotides agree with TRBD1. CDR3 length: 15 amino acids. Germline CDR1 and CDR2: SGDLS and YYNGEE. The trim removed 4 bases at V and 5 bases at J, leaving 6 bases unmatched. The CDR3 sequence: CASSPRQGHNSPLHF. CDR3 bases: TGTGCCAGCAGCCCAAGACAGGGACATAATTCACCCCTCCACTTT.